Below, 10 T cell receptor beta chains from the same sample are listed, as sequenced in a study of T cells in Graves' hyperthyroidism and ophthalmopathy. The CDR3 regions of TCR beta were amplified from RNA transcripts. An initial round of RT-PCR targeting the TCR CDR3 relied on the HTBI primer set. A single record per CDR3 protein comes from TCRdb applying MiXCR to the multiplex PCR reads. The profile shows about 720,000 distinct CDR3 sequences, about 17% of them singletons. Sequenced material: blood. These receptors all come from a man between 18 and 35 years old with Graves' hyperthyroidism.

This clonotype occurred once. The chain's CDR3 is CSARATSGETQYF. DNA for the CDR3: TGCAGTGCTAGGGCGACTAGCGGAGAGACCCAGTACTTC. The chain couples TRBV20-1 to TRBJ2-5; 9 nucleotides align to TRBD2. This CDR3 is 13 amino acids long. Trimming removed 3 bases from V and 4 bases from J; junction bases left unmatched: 3. CDR1 DFQATT and CDR2 SNEGSKA come from the germline V gene (reference sequence).

This chain joins TRBV5-1 and TRBJ2-1; TRBD2 matches at 9 bases. V lost 3 bases, J lost 7 bases, and 5 bases stayed unmatched. The CDR3 sequence is 14 residues long. Germline CDR1 SGHRS, CDR2 YFSETQ. The CDR3 DNA reads as TGCGCCAGCAGCTGGGGCGGGAGGGCGAATGAGCAGTTCTTC. It encodes CASSWGGRANEQFF.

This clonotype was observed a handful of times. The V gene is TRBV7-6, the J gene TRBJ1-1; unclear D gene. There are 13 residues in the CDR3. Trimming removed 2 bases from V and 5 bases from J, with 9 bases in between. Germline CDR1 SGHVS, CDR2 FNYEAQ. The DNA of the CDR3 is TGTGCCAGCAGCTTAAAGGCCCTAACTGAAGCTTTCTTT. Translated: CASSLKALTEAFF.

This sequence joins TRBV9 and TRBJ2-1; 9 bases fit TRBD1. This CDR3 is built from 14 residues. CDR1 is SGDLS and CDR2 is YYNGEE in the germline V gene. Trimming removed 3 bases from V and 10 bases from J; junction bases left unmatched: 8. CDR3 residues: CASSEGDRAYEQFF. The CDR3 DNA follows: TGTGCCAGCAGCGAGGGGGACAGGGCCTACGAGCAGTTCTTC.

This chain uses TRBV11-3 with TRBJ2-1; D perhaps matches TRBD2 (7 bases). V shed 4 bases and J shed 8 bases, with 12 bases lying between them. Germline V gene lookup returns CDR1 SGHNT and CDR2 YENEEA. This CDR3 is built from 13 residues. CDR3 nucleotides: TGTGCCAGCAGCTGGGGGGGCGAGGATGAGCAGTTCTTC. Protein: CASSWGGEDEQFF.

This clonotype was counted many times. The chain combines TRBV12-5 with TRBJ2-7; 8 positions match TRBD1. Per the germline V gene, CDR1 is LGHNT and CDR2 is FRNRAP. The CDR3 length is 13 residues. J was trimmed by 4 bases and V by 5 bases; bases with no gene match: 4. CDR3 sequence (DNA): TGTGCTAGTGGTCCGCGGGACAGGTACGAGCAGTACTTC. This codes for CASGPRDRYEQYF.

The rearrangement joins TRBV12-3 or TRBV12-4 to TRBJ2-1, with a weak D call TRBD1 (5 bases). The V end was cut by 5 bases, the J end by 5 bases, with 16 bases between. The CDR3 runs to 15 residues. Here the CDR3 reads CASSGQGAQDNEQFF. The CDR3, as DNA: TGTGCCAGCAGTGGACAAGGGGCGCAGGACAATGAGCAGTTCTTC.

The chain is built from TRBV9 and TRBJ2-2; perhaps TRBD2 as D (5 bases). Germline CDR1 and CDR2: SGDLS and YYNGEE. V lost 0 bases to trimming and J lost 3 bases, with 9 bases between them. There are 15 residues in the CDR3. The CDR3 DNA reads TGTGCCAGCAGCGTAGCGGCTAGCTACACCGGGGAGCTGTTTTTT. Protein product: CASSVAASYTGELFF. The full variable domain, in which reference TRBV9 and TRBJ2-2 provide the parts outside the CDR3, is DSGVTQTPKHLITATGQRVTLRCSPRSGDLSVYWYQQSLDQGLQFLIQYYNGEERAKGNILERFSAQQFPDLHSELNLSSLELGDSALYFCASSVAASYTGELFFGEGSRLTVL.

This clonotype was detected many times. The rearrangement uses TRBV28 and TRBJ2-1; TRBD2 is a possible D gene (6 bases). CDR1 MDHEN and CDR2 SYDVKM come from the germline V gene. The CDR3 loop spans 15 amino acids. V lost 10 bases and J 0 bases, leaving 16 bases between the germline ends. The CDR3 DNA reads TGTGCCACCGAGGGGCGGGACTTCTCCTACAATGAGCAGTTCTTC. Its translation is CATEGRDFSYNEQFF.

The chain has TRBV11-2 and TRBJ2-1, with TRBD2 matching 9 bases. CDR1 is SGHAT, CDR2 FQNNGV, per germline. Trimming cost V 4 bases and J 6 bases; bases outside gene matches: 7. CDR3 size: 15 residues. CDR3 sequence: CASSSSGRSGNEQFF. CDR3 in DNA: TGTGCCAGCAGCTCGAGCGGGAGGAGCGGCAATGAGCAGTTCTTC.